This TCR beta chain was recorded in a study of T cell changes during pregnancy in multiple sclerosis. V gave up 2 bases and J gave up 6 bases, with 11 bases separating them. Germline-derived CDR1 and CDR2 are MNHNS and SASEGT. The CDR3 is made up of 14 amino acids. Clones were sequenced by immunoSEQ multiplex PCR, and TCRdb holds only the in-frame ones, with some missing. This table has about 51,000 clones, 93% appearing once. Sample: peripheral blood, taken in the second trimester of pregnancy. The rearrangement joins TRBV6-1 to TRBJ2-1, with unresolved D. The clonotype comes from a female donor with multiple sclerosis, enrolled in a pregnancy study. This chain's CDR3 is CASSEYQTANEQFF. CDR3 nucleotide sequence: TGTGCCAGCAGTGAATACCAGACTGCCAATGAGCAGTTCTTC.